Listed below are T cell receptor beta chains from one sample, sequenced in a study of a mutant IDH1 vaccine in newly diagnosed glioma. Assay: immunoSEQ multiplex PCR; the TCRdb copy retains only in-frame clones and omits some. The sample holds around 63,000 clones, 75% to 95% seen once. Sequenced here: PBMCs, sampled from a glioma patient treated with radiotherapy, temozolomide or both. These receptors originate from a man aged 50 or older with glioma. Both conserved end residues are part of each CDR3. Fields, in order: clone size, D gene, CDR3 length, J gene, V gene, CDR3 DNA, CDR3 protein. A D gene is named only where the DNA matches it firmly. Clone size is not always given. Where it is, it says once, few, many or a class for expanded clones.

.,.,17,TRBJ2-6,TRBV7-2,TGTGCCAGCAGCAGATCAGGGTTAAGCTCTGGGGCCAACGTCCTGACTTTC,CASSRSGLSSGANVLTF
.,.,15,TRBJ2-4,TRBV30,TGTGCCTGGAATCGTCCAGGGATAGCCAAAAACATTCAGTACTTC,CAWNRPGIAKNIQYF
.,TRBD2,16,TRBJ2-3,TRBV2,TGTGCCAGCAGGGCGGGACTAGCGGGATCAACAGATACGCAGTATTTT,CASRAGLAGSTDTQYF
.,.,15,TRBJ2-5,TRBV28,TGTGCCAGCAGTTTCATGCGGCGGTCGGGAGAGACCCAGTACTTC,CASSFMRRSGETQYF
.,.,14,TRBJ1-2,TRBV14,TGTGCCAGCAGCCCCGACCGCCTTAACTATGGCTACACCTTC,CASSPDRLNYGYTF
.,.,14,TRBJ2-1,TRBV27,TGTGCCACCAAACGAGGGGACTCCTACAATGAGCAGTTCTTC,CATKRGDSYNEQFF
.,TRBD1,16,TRBJ2-3,TRBV2,TGTGCCAGCAGAGCGTACAGGGGGAACGCGGCGGATACGCAGTATTTT,CASRAYRGNAADTQYF
.,.,14,TRBJ1-5,TRBV27,TGTGCCAGCAGTCTGCGGGAAAACAATCAGCCCCAGCATTTT,CASSLRENNQPQHF
.,.,13,TRBJ1-1,TRBV21-1,TGTGCCAGCAGCAAAGGATCGAACACTGAAGCTTTCTTT,CASSKGSNTEAFF
once,TRBD1,18,TRBJ1-1,TRBV27,TGTGCCAGCAGTCTTCACCCTCCGACAGGGAAGATAAACACTGAAGCTTTCTTT,CASSLHPPTGKINTEAFF
.,.,15,TRBJ1-2,TRBV7-6,TGTGCCAGCAGCCCCTTCGGCACAGTAGACTATGGCTACACCTTC,CASSPFGTVDYGYTF
.,.,15,TRBJ2-7,TRBV4-2,TGTGCCAGCAGCCAAGAGATTCCCGAGGCCTACGAGCAGTACTTC,CASSQEIPEAYEQYF
.,.,14,TRBJ1-2,TRBV6-6,TGTGCCAGCAGTTACGATTCCGGCATATATGGCTACACCTTC,CASSYDSGIYGYTF
.,.,14,TRBJ1-1,TRBV29-1,TGCAGCGTAAACCCGGGACGATCGAACACTGAAGCTTTCTTT,CSVNPGRSNTEAFF
.,.,16,TRBJ1-5,TRBV19,TGTGCCAGTAGAAAGTCCATTGGGGCCAAGGATCAGCCCCAGCATTTT,CASRKSIGAKDQPQHF
.,.,16,TRBJ2-3,TRBV5-1,TGCGCCAGCAGCTTGGATGGAGGGAGAGGCACAGATACGCAGTATTTT,CASSLDGGRGTDTQYF
.,.,18,TRBJ2-3,TRBV30,TGTGCCTGGAGTGTTCCCCGGCCCGGGACAAGACGCACAGATACGCAGTATTTT,CAWSVPRPGTRRTDTQYF
.,TRBD1,16,TRBJ2-7,TRBV19,TGTGCCAGTAGTAACCTCCTGGGACAGGGCGGATACGAGCAGTACTTC,CASSNLLGQGGYEQYF
.,.,14,TRBJ1-3,TRBV6-5,TGTGCCAGCAGAAGGGACACTTCTGGAAACACCATATATTTT,CASRRDTSGNTIYF
.,.,14,TRBJ2-2,TRBV5-1,TGCGCCAGCAGCTTGGAACAGTACACCGGGGAGCTGTTTTTT,CASSLEQYTGELFF
once,.,12,TRBJ2-7,TRBV18,TGTGCCAGCTCGTCAGAGGGTGCCGAGCAGTACTTC,CASSSEGAEQYF
.,.,14,TRBJ1-1,TRBV9,TGTGCCAGCAACCCTAACCCTGGGGTTACTGAAGCTTTCTTT,CASNPNPGVTEAFF
.,TRBD2,16,TRBJ2-2,TRBV11-2,TGTGCCAGCAGCTCCTGGACTAGCTGGAGTGCCGGGGAGCTGTTTTTT,CASSSWTSWSAGELFF
.,.,15,TRBJ2-1,TRBV27,TGTGCCAGCAGTTTAAGGTCCCAGAATCGTAATGAGCAGTTCTTC,CASSLRSQNRNEQFF
.,TRBD1,14,TRBJ2-3,TRBV30,TGTGCCTGGAGTGGGACAGGGGGCACAGATACGCAGTATTTT,CAWSGTGGTDTQYF
.,TRBD2,15,TRBJ2-7,TRBV4-1,TGCGCCAGCAGCCAAACTCAGGGACTAGCCTACGAGCAGTACTTC,CASSQTQGLAYEQYF
.,TRBD1,15,TRBJ1-1,TRBV11-3,TGTGCCAGCAGCCCCACGGGACAGTCGAACACTGAAGCTTTCTTT,CASSPTGQSNTEAFF
.,TRBD1,18,TRBJ2-3,TRBV15,TGTGCCACCAGCACGACAGGGGGCCCCTATACTAGCACAGATACGCAGTATTTT,CATSTTGGPYTSTDTQYF
.,.,13,TRBJ2-1,TRBV6-4,TGTGCCAGCAGTGACCGTGGGGGCAATGAGCAGTTCTTC,CASSDRGGNEQFF
.,.,13,TRBJ2-7,TRBV10-3,TGTGCCATCAGTGGTTTTGGGGCCTACGAGCAGTACTTC,CAISGFGAYEQYF
.,TRBD2,14,TRBJ2-7,TRBV5-1,TGCGCCAGCAGCCCGGCGACTAGCGGCGACGAGCAGTACTTC,CASSPATSGDEQYF
.,.,14,TRBJ2-5,TRBV10-2,TGCGCCAGCAGTGACCTCGGGGTGGGAGAGACCCAGTACTTC,CASSDLGVGETQYF
.,.,14,TRBJ1-5,TRBV4-3,TGCGCCAGCAGCCAAGATGGGATCAATCAGCCCCAGCATTTT,CASSQDGINQPQHF
.,.,17,TRBJ2-7,TRBV21-1,TGTGCCAGCAGCCGCGGCGGGGGGGGGTTAGACTCCTACGAGCAGTACTTC,CASSRGGGGLDSYEQYF
.,.,14,TRBJ2-2,TRBV6-7,TGTGCCAGCAGCCCCATGAGAGGGCCCGGGGAGCTGTTTTTT,CASSPMRGPGELFF
few,TRBD2,17,TRBJ2-1,TRBV2,TGTGCCAGCAGCAGAGGGACTAGCGGGGGGGCTCGGAATGAGCAGTTCTTC,CASSRGTSGGARNEQFF
.,TRBD2,16,TRBJ2-5,TRBV7-6,TGTGCCAGCAGCCCACTAGCGGGGGAACTCCAAGAGACCCAGTACTTC,CASSPLAGELQETQYF
.,.,15,TRBJ1-6,TRBV4-3,TGCGCCAGCAGCCAAGATAGGGGTTTGAATTCACCCCTCCACTTT,CASSQDRGLNSPLHF
.,.,14,TRBJ2-3,TRBV5-4,TGTGCCAGCAGCTTGAGCCGTGTCGCAGATACGCAGTATTTT,CASSLSRVADTQYF
.,.,13,TRBJ2-1,TRBV30,TGTGCCCGAGGGGCGAATTCCTACAATGAGCAGTTCTTC,CARGANSYNEQFF
.,.,12,TRBJ2-5,TRBV7-6,TGTGCCAGCAGCTTAGATAGAGAGACCCAGTACTTC,CASSLDRETQYF
once,.,15,TRBJ2-5,TRBV5-1,TGCGCCAGCAGCTTGAGGGGGACGTACCAAGAGACCCAGTACTTC,CASSLRGTYQETQYF
.,.,13,TRBJ2-5,TRBV19,TGTGCCAGTAGTATAAGTGGGCAAGAGACCCAGTACTTC,CASSISGQETQYF